This entry lists 10 T cell receptor beta chains sequenced from one sample in a study of T-cell memory formation after mild COVID-19. TCRdb analysed the 5' RACE reads with MiXCR anew, one entry per CDR3 protein. Of about 390,000 distinct CDR3 sequences in the sample, roughly 15% are singletons; the top ten hold about 22%. Sequenced input: PBMCs or a T cell subset sorted from them (not recorded which). Receptors originate from a man between 18 and 29 years old who had mild COVID-19 (a few samples of this study predate the infection). Cell type and time point are not known.

This clonotype has a handful of counts. This chain joins TRBV5-6 and TRBJ2-5; D gene unclear. The CDR3 is 14 amino acids. Germline V gene lookup returns CDR1 SGHDT and CDR2 YYEEEE. Trimming removed 0 bases at V and 2 bases at J, with 8 bases between. The CDR3 sequence is CASSLVDVQETQYF. DNA of the CDR3: TGTGCCAGCAGCTTGGTCGATGTTCAAGAGACCCAGTACTTC.

This clonotype was observed a few times. The chain employs TRBV5-1 and TRBJ1-1; D gene uncertain. Germline V gene sequence: CDR1 SGHRS, CDR2 YFSETQ. The CDR3 totals 15 residues. The V and J ends lost 0 bases and 4 bases respectively, with 13 bases between them. The CDR3 loop reads CASSLETSGSTEAFF. In DNA, the CDR3 is TGCGCCAGCAGCTTGGAAACTTCAGGAAGCACTGAAGCTTTCTTT.

The V call is TRBV20-1, the J call TRBJ2-1; 8 nucleotides line up with TRBD2. This CDR3 has 15 amino acids. The junction had 3 bases not matched to a gene; V was cut back by 0 bases and J by 2 bases. The germline CDR1 and CDR2 sequences are DFQATT and SNEGSKA (reference sequence). This CDR3 is CSARDRGGPYNEQFF. The CDR3 DNA reads TGCAGTGCTAGAGACCGGGGGGGCCCCTACAATGAGCAGTTCTTC.

The chain carries TRBV4-3 and TRBJ1-2; D unresolved. Germline V gene lookup returns CDR1 LGHNA and CDR2 YSLEER. The CDR3 length is 15 residues. The V end was cut by 4 bases, the J end by 7 bases, with 19 bases between. This CDR3 reads CASSPRAAPESGYTF. The CDR3 DNA reads as TGCGCCAGCAGCCCGCGGGCAGCGCCTGAGAGTGGCTACACCTTC.

This clonotype was observed at least ten times. V gene TRBV6-2 or TRBV6-3 combines with J gene TRBJ2-3; no clear D. Trimming took off 0 bases at V and 0 bases at J, with 4 bases between the two ends. The CDR3 sequence is 14 residues long. Germline V lookup: CDR1 MNHEY, CDR2 SVGEGT. The CDR3 nucleotides read TGTGCCAGCAGTTACTCGACTAGCACAGATACGCAGTATTTT. This encodes CASSYSTSTDTQYF.

The rearrangement uses TRBV5-1 and TRBJ2-7; TRBD1 is a possible D gene (6 bases). The CDR3 is made up of 13 amino acids. Looked up from germline, CDR1 is SGHRS and CDR2 is YFSETQ. Trimming took off 4 bases at V and 3 bases at J, with 11 bases between the two ends. The CDR3, as DNA: TGCGCCAGCAGCGGGGCACAGGGCTACGAGCAGTACGTC. Translation gives CASSGAQGYEQYV.

Only a few counts were recorded for this clonotype. The chain has TRBV5-6 and TRBJ1-5; tentative D call: TRBD1 (6 bases). The CDR3 length is 14 residues. Trimming removed 8 bases from V and 9 bases from J, with 21 bases in between. CDR1 and CDR2 from the germline V gene are SGHDT and YYEEEE. CDR3 DNA: TGTGCCAGTAGCAGGAGACAGGAGGGAGGGCCCCAGCATTTT. Its translation: CASSRRQEGGPQHF.

This clonotype has more than one count but fewer than ten. V is TRBV7-9 and J is TRBJ1-3; possible D gene TRBD1, 5 bases. Germline V lookup: CDR1 SEHNR, CDR2 FQNEAQ (reference sequence). V was pared by 4 bases and J by 0 bases, with 13 bases between. There are 16 residues in the CDR3. The CDR3 protein is CASSSAGQYSGNTIYF. The CDR3 DNA reads as TGTGCCAGCAGCTCGGCAGGGCAATACTCTGGAAACACCATATATTTT.

In its sample, this clonotype was seen a few times. The J gene is TRBJ2-7, the V gene TRBV27; no clear D gene. The CDR3 runs to 15 residues. Between the trimmed V and J ends, which lost 7 bases and 0 bases, there was a span of 16 bases. Per germline, CDR1 MNHEY and CDR2 SMNVEV (reference sequence). CDR3 sequence: CASNHAAASSYEQYF. In DNA, the CDR3 is TGTGCCAGCAATCATGCCGCCGCGAGCTCCTACGAGCAGTACTTC.

This clonotype was detected a few times. This chain uses TRBV28 with TRBJ2-1; TRBD2 is a possible D gene (6 bases). Looked up from germline, CDR1 is MDHEN and CDR2 is SYDVKM. CDR3 length: 14 residues. V was trimmed by 11 bases and J by 2 bases, leaving 16 bases between them. DNA of the CDR3: TGTGCCGTTCCCGGGCGGGGACCCTACAATGAGCAGTTCTTC. Translating gives CAVPGRGPYNEQFF.